The sequence of this T cell receptor beta chain was determined in a study of patients and donors after allogeneic stem cell transplantation. TCRdb reprocessed the RT-PCR reads via MiXCR and lists one record per CDR3 protein. The sample contains about 160,000 distinct CDR3 sequences, 30% of which appear only once. Germline assignment: CDR1 SGHTA and CDR2 FQGNSA. This CDR3 is built from 14 residues. V was pared by 0 bases and J by 4 bases, with 9 bases between. The gene calls are TRBV7-2 and TRBJ1-2; D unclear. The TCR sequence derives from a human donor who was either an allogeneic HSCT recipient or a stem cell or donor lymphocyte infusion donor (not recorded which). It is not recorded whose cells these are; they may come from a transplant donor. Specimen: blood, either unsorted or a sorted T cell fraction (not recorded which). The CDR3 spells CASSLAQWAYGYTF. CDR3 sequence (DNA): TGTGCCAGCAGCTTAGCGCAATGGGCCTATGGCTACACCTTC. Full variable domain (remainder filled in from reference TRBV7-2 and TRBJ1-2): GAGVSQSPSNKVTEKGKDVELRCDPISGHTALYWYRQSLGQGLEFLIYFQGNSAPDKSGLPSDRFSAERTGGSVSTLTIQRTQQEDSAVYLCASSLAQWAYGYTFGSGTRLTVV.